The source of this TCR beta chain is a study of blood T cell repertoires in COVID-19. Methods used by the authors: From reference gene primer amplification, estimates of nucleated cell counts were derived. The table came from immunoSEQ multiplex PCR; TCRdb's copy has only in-frame clones and leaves some out. D and trimming were read from the DNA, whereas the V and J calls and clone size are those reported in that table. The data contain about 250,000 clones, 86% of them singletons. Trimming removed 0 bases from V and 4 bases from J; junction bases left unmatched: 6. The CDR3 length is 15 residues. Germline V gene sequence: CDR1 SGHRS, CDR2 YFSETQ.

This sequence was found in a woman over 75 with COVID-19, enrolled during active disease. The sequenced material came from peripheral blood. The chain has TRBV5-1 and TRBJ2-5, with 7 bases lining up with TRBD1. This chain's CDR3 is CASSLEGAGRETQYF. Written as DNA, the CDR3 is TGCGCCAGCAGCTTGGAGGGGGCCGGGCGAGAGACCCAGTACTTC.